This T cell receptor beta chain was identified during a study of blood T cell repertoires in COVID-19. At the level of the study: In each case, the material was cDNA or gDNA derived from T cells, B-cell-depleted T cells, or PBMCs.

Original analysis: Nucleated cell counts were estimated from reference gene primer amplification. This table comes from immunoSEQ multiplex PCR, and its TCRdb copy is limited to in-frame clones, with some not included. The DNA gave D and trimming, while V, J and clone size come from that table. The table has almost 500,000 clones, about nine tenths seen once; the top ten hold 8% to 9.5%. Enrollees, roughly 18 to 95 years old, lived in 24 US areas. Donors of Cohort 3 who recovered were those that had two negative PCRs, clearance, or symptom resolution. The sequenced sample was PBMCs or T cells enriched from blood (not recorded which). This clonotype was sampled from a woman aged 55 to 70 who had recovered from COVID-19.

The CDR3 here is CASSPRVEDYGYTF. The CDR3 region has the DNA TGTGCCAGCAGCCCCAGGGTGGAAGACTATGGCTACACCTTC. V is TRBV7-9 and J is TRBJ1-2; D may be TRBD1 (5 bases). Germline V gives CDR1 SEHNR, CDR2 FQNEAQ (reference sequence). The ends were cut back, 5 bases at V and 3 bases at J, with 13 bases in the middle. CDR3 length: 14 residues.